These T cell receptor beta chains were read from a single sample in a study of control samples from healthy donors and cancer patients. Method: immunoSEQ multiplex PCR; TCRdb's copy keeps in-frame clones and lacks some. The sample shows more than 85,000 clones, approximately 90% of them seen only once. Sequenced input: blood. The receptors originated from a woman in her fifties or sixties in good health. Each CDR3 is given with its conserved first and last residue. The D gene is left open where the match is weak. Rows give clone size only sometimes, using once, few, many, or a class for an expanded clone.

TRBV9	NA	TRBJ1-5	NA	TGTGCCAGCAGCGAGGGAGTCAGAGATCAGCCCCAGCATTTT	CASSEGVRDQPQHF
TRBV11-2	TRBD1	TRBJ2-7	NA	TGTGCCAGCAGCCAAAGACAGGGGCTTAGCTACGAGCAGTACTTC	CASSQRQGLSYEQYF
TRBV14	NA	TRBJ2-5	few	TGTGCCAGCAGCCAAAACAGAGCGCAAGAGACCCAGTACTTC	CASSQNRAQETQYF
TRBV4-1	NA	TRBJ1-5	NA	TGCGCCAGCAGCCAAGATATTCGTACAGGGTATGCTCAGCCCCAGCATTTT	CASSQDIRTGYAQPQHF
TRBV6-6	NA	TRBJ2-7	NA	TGTGCCAGCAGCCGTATCGAGAGGGGCGAGCAGTACTTC	CASSRIERGEQYF
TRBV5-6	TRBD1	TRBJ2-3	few	TGTGCCAGCAGCTACCGGGACAGCCAGCAGTATTTT	CASSYRDSQQYF
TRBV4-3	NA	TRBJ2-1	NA	TGCGCCAGCAGCCAAGATCATGGTCTAGCAGGGAATGAGCAGTTCTTC	CASSQDHGLAGNEQFF
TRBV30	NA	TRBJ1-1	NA	TGTGCCGCAAACGACAGACTCAGGACTGAAGCTTTCTTT	CAANDRLRTEAFF
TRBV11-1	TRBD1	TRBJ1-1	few	TGTGCCAGCAGCCCCTGGACAGGGACGAACACTGAAGCTTTCTTT	CASSPWTGTNTEAFF
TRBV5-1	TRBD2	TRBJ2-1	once	TGCGCCAGCAGCCCAAACCCGACTAGCGGGGGAATTATTGAGCAGTTCTTC	CASSPNPTSGGIIEQFF
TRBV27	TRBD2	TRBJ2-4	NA	TGTGCCAGCAGTTTACGCGGGAGGGCTGGCATTCAGTACTTC	CASSLRGRAGIQYF
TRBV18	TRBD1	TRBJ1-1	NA	TGTGCCAGCTCACCGGGGACAGGGGGGAACCAAAAAGCTTTCTTT	CASSPGTGGNQKAFF
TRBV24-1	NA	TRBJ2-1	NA	TGTGCCACCAGTGATCGGTTAGCTACCAAAAATGAGCAGTTCTTC	CATSDRLATKNEQFF
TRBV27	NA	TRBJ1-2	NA	TGTGCCAGCCGGACCGAGGCAGGGCATGCCTATGGCTACACCTTC	CASRTEAGHAYGYTF
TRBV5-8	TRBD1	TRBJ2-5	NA	TGTGCCAGCCCCCCCGGGACAGGGATCGAGACCCAGTACTTC	CASPPGTGIETQYF
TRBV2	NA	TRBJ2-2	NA	TGTGCCAGCAGTTCCCGTGGGAGGAACACCGGGGAGCTGTTTTTT	CASSSRGRNTGELFF
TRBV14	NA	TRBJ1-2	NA	TGTGCCAGCAGCCAAGCAGCCACGACCTATGGCTACACCTTC	CASSQAATTYGYTF
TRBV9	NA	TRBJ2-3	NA	TGTGCCAGCGCTTGGCGGGAAAGCACAGATACGCAGTATTTT	CASAWRESTDTQYF
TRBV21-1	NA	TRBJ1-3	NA	TGTGCCAGCAGCAAAGTACGAGGGACAGGCGAGACATGTGGAAACACCATATATTTT	CASSKVRGTGETCGNTIYF
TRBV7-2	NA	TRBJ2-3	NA	TGTGCCAGCAGCTTAGAATCTCTCGTGGTGACGCAGTATTTT	CASSLESLVVTQYF
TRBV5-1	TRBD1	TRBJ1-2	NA	TGCGCCAGCAGCGACGGACAGGGGGCAATAGACTATGGCTACACCTTC	CASSDGQGAIDYGYTF
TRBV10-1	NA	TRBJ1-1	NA	TGCGCCAGCAGCAACAGGGAGGGAATGGCTTTCTTT	CASSNREGMAFF
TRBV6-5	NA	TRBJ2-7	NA	TGTGCCAGCCGAGACCTGTTCCCTCCCTACGAGCAGTACTTC	CASRDLFPPYEQYF
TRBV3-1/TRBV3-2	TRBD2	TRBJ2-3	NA	TGTGCCAGCAGCCAAGTTTCTAGCGGTGGCAAAGGGCAGTATTTT	CASSQVSSGGKGQYF
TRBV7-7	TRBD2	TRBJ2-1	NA	TGTGCCAGCAGCTTAACCCCGGGACTAGCGGGAGTTGAGCAGTTCTTC	CASSLTPGLAGVEQFF
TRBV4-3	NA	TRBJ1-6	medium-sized	TGCGCCAGCAGCCAAGTATCCAGGGATTCACCCCTCCACTTT	CASSQVSRDSPLHF
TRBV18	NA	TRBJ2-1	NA	TGTGCCAGTACCGCCCGGACCACCTCTTCCGGTGAGCAGTTCTTC	CASTARTTSSGEQFF
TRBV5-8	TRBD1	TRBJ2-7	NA	TGTGCCAGCAGCTTTGACAGGGACTACGAGCAGTACTTC	CASSFDRDYEQYF
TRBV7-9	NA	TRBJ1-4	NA	TGTGCCAGCAGCCCCCTCCAGGGGAATGAAAAACTGTTTTTT	CASSPLQGNEKLFF
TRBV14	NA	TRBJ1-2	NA	TGTGCCAGCAGCCAAGTGGCAGGGCCCTATGGCTACACCTTC	CASSQVAGPYGYTF
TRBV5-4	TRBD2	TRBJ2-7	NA	TGTGCCAGCAGCCCTCGGGCTAGCGGGGGGCTTAGTTACTACGAGCAGTACTTC	CASSPRASGGLSYYEQYF
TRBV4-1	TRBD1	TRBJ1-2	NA	TGCGCCAGCAGCCTCAGGACAGGGGAGAACTATGGCTACACCTTC	CASSLRTGENYGYTF
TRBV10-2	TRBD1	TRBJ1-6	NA	TGCGCCAGCAGCACAGGGGTGAATAATTCACCCCTCCACTTT	CASSTGVNNSPLHF
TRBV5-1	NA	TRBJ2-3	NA	TGCGCCAGCAGCTTTAGTCCAGGGAGCACAGATACGCAGTATTTT	CASSFSPGSTDTQYF